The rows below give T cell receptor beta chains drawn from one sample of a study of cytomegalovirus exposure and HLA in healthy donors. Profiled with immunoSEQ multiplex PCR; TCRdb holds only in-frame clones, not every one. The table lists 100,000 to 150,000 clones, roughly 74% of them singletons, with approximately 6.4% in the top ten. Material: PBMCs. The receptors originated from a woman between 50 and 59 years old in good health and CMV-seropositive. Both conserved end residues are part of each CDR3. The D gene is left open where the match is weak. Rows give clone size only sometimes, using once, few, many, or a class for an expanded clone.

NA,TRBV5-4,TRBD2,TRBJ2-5,TGTCCCAGCAGCTTGGTACTAGCGGGGACAGAGACCCAGTACTTC,CPSSLVLAGTETQYF
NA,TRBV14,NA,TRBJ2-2,TGTGCCAGCAGCCAAGTTCGTTCCGGGGAGCTGTTTTTT,CASSQVRSGELFF
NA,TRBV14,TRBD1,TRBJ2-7,TGTGCCAGCAGCCCGTGGGTGTACAGGGGCGGCGAGCAGTACTTC,CASSPWVYRGGEQYF
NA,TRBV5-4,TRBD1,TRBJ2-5,TGTGCCAGCAGCTACCGACAGGGTGGGCAGACCCAGTACTTC,CASSYRQGGQTQYF
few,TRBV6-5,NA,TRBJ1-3,TGTGCCAGCAGTCAACGGGGGGGCACCATATATTTT,CASSQRGGTIYF
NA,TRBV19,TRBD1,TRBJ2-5,TGTGCCAGTCTCGCGACAGGGGAAGAGACCCAGTACTTC,CASLATGEETQYF
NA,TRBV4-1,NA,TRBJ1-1,TGCGCCAGCAGCCAAGGGGGGGGAAGGAGGAGGAACACTGAAGCTTTCTTT,CASSQGGGRRRNTEAFF
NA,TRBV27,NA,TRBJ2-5,TGTGCCAGCGCGACTAGGGTTGGAGAGACCCAGTACTTC,CASATRVGETQYF
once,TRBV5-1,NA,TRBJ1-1,TGCGCCAGCAGCTTGGAACCGGGGGGCGCTGAAGCTTTCTTT,CASSLEPGGAEAFF
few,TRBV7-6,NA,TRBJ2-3,TGTGCCAGCAGCTTAGGGGAGCGAGATACGCAGTATTTT,CASSLGERDTQYF
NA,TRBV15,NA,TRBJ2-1,TGTGCCACCAGCAGAGAAAAAGGGCAGGGCGTAAATGAGCAGTTCTTC,CATSREKGQGVNEQFF
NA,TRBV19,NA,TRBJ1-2,TGTGCCAGTAGTTCTGCTCGAGACCGACAAAACTATGGCTACACCTTC,CASSSARDRQNYGYTF
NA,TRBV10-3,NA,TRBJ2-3,TGTGCCATCCGGGACACGGGCACAGATACGCAGTATTTT,CAIRDTGTDTQYF
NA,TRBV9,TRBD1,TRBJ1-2,TGTGCCAGCGGATCGAGCGGACAGGTCTATGGCTACACCTTC,CASGSSGQVYGYTF
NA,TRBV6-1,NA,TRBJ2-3,TGTGCCAGCAGTGGGCAGGGGTGGACAGATACGCAGTATTTT,CASSGQGWTDTQYF
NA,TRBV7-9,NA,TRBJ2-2,TGTGCCAGCACCTCGGGACTGGGGTTAAGTGAGCTGTTTTTT,CASTSGLGLSELFF
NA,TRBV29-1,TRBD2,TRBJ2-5,TGCAGCGTTGGAGGACTAGGACCGCCGGGGACCCAGTACTTC,CSVGGLGPPGTQYF
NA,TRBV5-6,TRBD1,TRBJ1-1,TGTGCCAGCAGCTTGGTCTTTCCGGACAGGGTTAGGAACACTGAAGCTTTCTTT,CASSLVFPDRVRNTEAFF
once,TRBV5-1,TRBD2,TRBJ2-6,TGCGCCAGCAGTTCCGGGGGGAGCTCTGGGGCCAACGTCCTGACTTTC,CASSSGGSSGANVLTF
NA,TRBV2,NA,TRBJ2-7,TGTGCCAGCACTGCGATGTACGAGCAGTACTTC,CASTAMYEQYF
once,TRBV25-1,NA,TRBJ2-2,TGTGCCAGCAGTGACTCTAGTTCGGGGGACACCGGGGAGCTGTTTTTT,CASSDSSSGDTGELFF
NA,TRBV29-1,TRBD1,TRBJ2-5,TGCAGCGTTTCCCGACAGGGGGAGACCCAGTACTTC,CSVSRQGETQYF
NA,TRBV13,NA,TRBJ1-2,TGTGCCAGCAGCTTAGGGGCAGGGAAGAATGGCTACACCTTC,CASSLGAGKNGYTF
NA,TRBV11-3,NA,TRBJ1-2,TGTGCCAGCAGCTTAGCCTCTGGGAGGGGCTACACCTTC,CASSLASGRGYTF
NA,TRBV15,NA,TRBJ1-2,TGTGCCACCAGCAGAGATCTAGACGCGGTCAACTATGGCTACACCTTC,CATSRDLDAVNYGYTF
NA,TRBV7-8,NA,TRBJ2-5,TGTGCCAGCAGCTTAGACAGCGGTCAAGAGACCCAGTACTTC,CASSLDSGQETQYF
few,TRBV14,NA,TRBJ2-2,TGTGCCAGCAGCCGGCGGGTGGCCGGGGAGCTGTTTTTT,CASSRRVAGELFF
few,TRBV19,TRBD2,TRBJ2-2,TGTGCCAGCCGACTAGCGGGGAACACCGGGGAGCTGTTTTTT,CASRLAGNTGELFF
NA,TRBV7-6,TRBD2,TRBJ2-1,TGTGCCAGCAGCCCGGGACTAGCGGGGGCCTACAATGAGCAGTTCTTC,CASSPGLAGAYNEQFF
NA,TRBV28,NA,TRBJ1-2,TGTGCCACCACTATGGTAAACTATGGCTACACCTTC,CATTMVNYGYTF
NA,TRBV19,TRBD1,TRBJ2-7,TGTGCCAGTAGTACCCAGCACAGGGGGCTCACCCCCTACGAGCAGTACTTC,CASSTQHRGLTPYEQYF
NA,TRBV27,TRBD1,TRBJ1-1,TGTGCCAGCAGTAAGGACAGGGGGCACACTGAAGCTTTCTTT,CASSKDRGHTEAFF
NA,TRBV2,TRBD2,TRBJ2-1,TGTGCCAGCAACGGGGGGAGAGGGGACCCCCGATTCTTC,CASNGGRGDPRFF
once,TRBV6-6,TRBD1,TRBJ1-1,TGTGCCAGCCGGCCGGGACAGGGGATGAACACTGAAGCTTTCTTT,CASRPGQGMNTEAFF
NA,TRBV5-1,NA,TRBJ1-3,TGCGCCAGCAGCCCGGGTACCCCGCGTCCTTCTGGAAACACCATATATTTT,CASSPGTPRPSGNTIYF
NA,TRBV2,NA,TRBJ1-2,TGTGCCAGCAGTGAAAGAGGCGGCTACACCTTC,CASSERGGYTF
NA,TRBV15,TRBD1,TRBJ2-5,TGTGCCACCAGCAGAGGGGGACAGGGGCAAGAGACCCAGTACTTC,CATSRGGQGQETQYF
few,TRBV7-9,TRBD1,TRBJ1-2,TGTGCCAGCAGGCCAGGGACAGCCAACTATGGCTACACCTTC,CASRPGTANYGYTF
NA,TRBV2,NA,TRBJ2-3,TGTGCCAGCAGTGAAGGGGGGGACGGGGATACGCAGTATTTT,CASSEGGDGDTQYF
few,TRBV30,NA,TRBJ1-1,TGTGCGTCTTCTCGCGTGAACACTGAAGCTTTCTTT,CASSRVNTEAFF
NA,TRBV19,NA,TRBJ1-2,TGTGCCAGTAGTACGTTGGACAGCTACACCTTC,CASSTLDSYTF
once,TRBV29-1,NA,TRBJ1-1,TGCAGCGTTCGGAGGGCGAGGATGAACACTGAAGCTTTCTTT,CSVRRARMNTEAFF
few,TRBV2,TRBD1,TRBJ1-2,TGTGCCAGCAGTGGCGGACAGGGGGGCTATGGCTACACCTTC,CASSGGQGGYGYTF
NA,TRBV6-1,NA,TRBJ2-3,TGTGCCAGCAGTTGGACAGTTCCAGATACGCAGTATTTT,CASSWTVPDTQYF
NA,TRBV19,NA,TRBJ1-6,TGTGCCAGTAGTTCCCGCGGAGAATTAAATTCACCCCTCCACTTT,CASSSRGELNSPLHF
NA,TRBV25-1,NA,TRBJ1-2,TGTGCCAGCAGTGATTCCCTGACAGCCTGCGGCTACACCTTC,CASSDSLTACGYTF
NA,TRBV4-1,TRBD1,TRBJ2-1,TGCGCCAGCAGCGAAGGGACAGCTTACAATGAGCAGTTCTTC,CASSEGTAYNEQFF
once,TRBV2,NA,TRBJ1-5,TGTGCCAGCAGTGGGGCAGATTATAGCAATCAGCCCCAGCATTTT,CASSGADYSNQPQHF
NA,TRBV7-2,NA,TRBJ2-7,TGTGCCAGCAGCCGTAGGGGGGGGACAGGAGACAGCTACGAGCAGTACTTC,CASSRRGGTGDSYEQYF
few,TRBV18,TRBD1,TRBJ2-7,TGTGCCAGCTCACCGGGACAGGGGGCGAACTACGAGCAGTACTTC,CASSPGQGANYEQYF
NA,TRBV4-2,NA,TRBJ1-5,TGTGCCAGCAGCCAAGATGGGGACACCAATCAGCCCCAGCATTTT,CASSQDGDTNQPQHF
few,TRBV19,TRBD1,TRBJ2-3,TGTGCCACTAAGAAGGGGGCGCCGGGCACAGATACGCAGTATTTT,CATKKGAPGTDTQYF
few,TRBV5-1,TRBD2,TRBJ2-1,TGCGCCAGCAGCCCCGGGACTAGCGGCAATGAGCAGTTCTTC,CASSPGTSGNEQFF
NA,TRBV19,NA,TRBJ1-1,TGTGCCAGTAGTATAAATGTCCAGGGTTTGAACACTGAAGCTTTCTTT,CASSINVQGLNTEAFF
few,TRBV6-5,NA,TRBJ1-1,TGTGCCAGCAGTTACTCGATCAGGTCCACTGAAGCTTTCTTT,CASSYSIRSTEAFF
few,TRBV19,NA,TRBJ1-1,TGTGCCAGTAGTATACTCCAGGGGAACACTGAAGCTTTCTTT,CASSILQGNTEAFF
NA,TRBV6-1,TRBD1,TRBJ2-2,TGTGCCAGCAGTTTGACGGGACAGGGGACCGGGGAGCTGTTTTTT,CASSLTGQGTGELFF